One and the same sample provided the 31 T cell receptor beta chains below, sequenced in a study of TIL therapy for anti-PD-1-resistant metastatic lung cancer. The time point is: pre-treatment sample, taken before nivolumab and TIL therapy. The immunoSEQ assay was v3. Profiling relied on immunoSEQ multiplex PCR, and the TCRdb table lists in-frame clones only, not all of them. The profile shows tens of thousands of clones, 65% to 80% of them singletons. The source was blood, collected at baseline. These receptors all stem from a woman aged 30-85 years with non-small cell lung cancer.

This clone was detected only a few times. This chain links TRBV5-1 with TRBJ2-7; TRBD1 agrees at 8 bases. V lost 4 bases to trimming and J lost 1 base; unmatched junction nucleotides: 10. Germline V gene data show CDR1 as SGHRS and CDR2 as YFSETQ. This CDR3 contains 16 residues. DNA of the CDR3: TGCGCCAGCAGCCCCCCGGGTCAGGGGGCATCCTACGAGCAGTACTTC. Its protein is CASSPPGQGASYEQYF. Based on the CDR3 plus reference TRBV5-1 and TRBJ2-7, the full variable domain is KAGVTQTPRYLIKTRGQQVTLSCSPISGHRSVSWYQQTPGQGLQFLFEYFSETQRNKGNFPGRFSGRQFSNSRSEMNVSTLELGDSALYLCASSPPGQGASYEQYFGPGTRLTVT.

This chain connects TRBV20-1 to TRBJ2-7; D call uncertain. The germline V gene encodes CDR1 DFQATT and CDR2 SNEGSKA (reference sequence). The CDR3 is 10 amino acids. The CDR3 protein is CSVFLHEQYF. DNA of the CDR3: TGCAGCGTCTTCCTACACGAGCAGTACTTC.

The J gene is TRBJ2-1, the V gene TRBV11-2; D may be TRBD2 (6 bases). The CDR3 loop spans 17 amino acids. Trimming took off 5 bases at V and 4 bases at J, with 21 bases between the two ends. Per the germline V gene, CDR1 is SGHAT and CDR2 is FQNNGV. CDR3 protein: CASSLRSTSILYNEQFF. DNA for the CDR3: TGTGCCAGCAGCCTCCGTTCAACTAGCATCCTGTACAATGAGCAGTTCTTC. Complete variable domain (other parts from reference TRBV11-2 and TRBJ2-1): EAGVAQSPRYKIIEKRQSVAFWCNPISGHATLYWYQQILGQGPKLLIQFQNNGVVDDSQLPKDRFSAERLKGVDSTLKIQPAKLEDSAVYLCASSLRSTSILYNEQFFGPGTRLTVL.

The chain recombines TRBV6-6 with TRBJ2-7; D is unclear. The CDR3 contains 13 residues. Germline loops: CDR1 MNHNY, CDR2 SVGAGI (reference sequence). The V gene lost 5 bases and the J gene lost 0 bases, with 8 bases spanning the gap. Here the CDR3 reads CASSPSLSYEQYF. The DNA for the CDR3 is TGTGCCAGCAGTCCTAGTCTCTCCTACGAGCAGTACTTC.

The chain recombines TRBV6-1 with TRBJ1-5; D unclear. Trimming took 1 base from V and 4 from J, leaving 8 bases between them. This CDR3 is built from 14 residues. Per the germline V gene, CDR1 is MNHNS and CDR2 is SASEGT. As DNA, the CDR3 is TGTGCCAGCAGTGAAGGGGGTCTAAATCAGCCCCAGCATTTT. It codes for CASSEGGLNQPQHF.

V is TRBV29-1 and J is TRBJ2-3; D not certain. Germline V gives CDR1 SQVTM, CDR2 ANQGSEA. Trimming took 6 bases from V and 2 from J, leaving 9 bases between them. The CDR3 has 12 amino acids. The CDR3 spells CSVGLDTDTQYF. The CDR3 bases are TGCAGCGTCGGGCTAGACACAGATACGCAGTATTTT.

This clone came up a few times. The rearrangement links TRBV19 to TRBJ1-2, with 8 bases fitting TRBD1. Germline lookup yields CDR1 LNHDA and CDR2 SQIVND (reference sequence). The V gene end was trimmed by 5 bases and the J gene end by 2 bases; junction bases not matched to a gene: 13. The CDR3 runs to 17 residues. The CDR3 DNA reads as TGTGCCAGTAGTCTCCACTCCCTTTGGGACAGGAACTATGGCTACACCTTC. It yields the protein CASSLHSLWDRNYGYTF.

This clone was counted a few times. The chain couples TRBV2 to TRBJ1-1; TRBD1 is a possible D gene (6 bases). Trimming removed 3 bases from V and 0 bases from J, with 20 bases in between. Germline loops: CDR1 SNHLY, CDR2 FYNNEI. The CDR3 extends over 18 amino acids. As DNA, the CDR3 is TGTGCCAGCAGTGACGCTAGGCAGGGGCCCAACCTGAACACTGAAGCTTTCTTT. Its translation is CASSDARQGPNLNTEAFF.

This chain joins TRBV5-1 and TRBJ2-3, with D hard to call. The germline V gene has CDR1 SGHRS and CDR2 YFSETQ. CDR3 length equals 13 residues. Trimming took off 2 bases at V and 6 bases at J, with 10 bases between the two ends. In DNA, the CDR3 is TGCGCCAGCAGCTTTAGTGGCTTGGATACGCAGTATTTT. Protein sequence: CASSFSGLDTQYF.

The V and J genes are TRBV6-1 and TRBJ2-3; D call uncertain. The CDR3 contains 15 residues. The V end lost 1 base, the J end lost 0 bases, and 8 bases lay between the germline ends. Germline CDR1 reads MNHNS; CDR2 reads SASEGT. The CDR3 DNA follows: TGTGCCAGCAGTGAAGACCCTTCCAGCACAGATACGCAGTATTTT. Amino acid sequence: CASSEDPSSTDTQYF.

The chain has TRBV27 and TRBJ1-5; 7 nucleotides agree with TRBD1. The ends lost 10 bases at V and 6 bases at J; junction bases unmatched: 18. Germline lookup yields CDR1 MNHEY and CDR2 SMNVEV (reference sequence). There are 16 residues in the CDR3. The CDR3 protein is CATSRGGQGGPQPQHF. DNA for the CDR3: TGTGCCACATCTCGGGGGGGGCAGGGGGGCCCTCAGCCCCAGCATTTT.

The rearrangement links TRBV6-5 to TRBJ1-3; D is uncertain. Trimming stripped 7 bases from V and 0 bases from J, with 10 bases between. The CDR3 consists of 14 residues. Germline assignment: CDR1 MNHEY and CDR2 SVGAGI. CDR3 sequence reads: CASNSRSSGNTIYF. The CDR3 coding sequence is TGTGCCAGCAATAGTAGGAGCTCTGGAAACACCATATATTTT.

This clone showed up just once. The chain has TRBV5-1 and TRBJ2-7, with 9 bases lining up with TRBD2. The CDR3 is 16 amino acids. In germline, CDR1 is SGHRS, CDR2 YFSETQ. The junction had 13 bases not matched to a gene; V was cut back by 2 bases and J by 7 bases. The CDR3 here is CASSLGPAGGIGEQYF. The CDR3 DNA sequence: TGCGCCAGCAGCTTAGGCCCAGCGGGAGGCATTGGTGAGCAGTACTTC.

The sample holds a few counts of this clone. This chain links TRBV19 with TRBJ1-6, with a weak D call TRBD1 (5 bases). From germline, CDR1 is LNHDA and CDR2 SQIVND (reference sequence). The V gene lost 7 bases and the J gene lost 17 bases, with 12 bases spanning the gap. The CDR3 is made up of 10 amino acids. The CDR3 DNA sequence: TGTGCCAGTATGGGAGCAGGGTTCCACTTT. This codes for CASMGAGFHF.

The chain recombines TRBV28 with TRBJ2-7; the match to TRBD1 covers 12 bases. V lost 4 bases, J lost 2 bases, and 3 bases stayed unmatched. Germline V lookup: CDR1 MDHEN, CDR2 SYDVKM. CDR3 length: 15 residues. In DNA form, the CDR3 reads TGTGCCAGCAGTTCCGGGACAGGGGGCCCCTACGAGCAGTACTTC. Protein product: CASSSGTGGPYEQYF.

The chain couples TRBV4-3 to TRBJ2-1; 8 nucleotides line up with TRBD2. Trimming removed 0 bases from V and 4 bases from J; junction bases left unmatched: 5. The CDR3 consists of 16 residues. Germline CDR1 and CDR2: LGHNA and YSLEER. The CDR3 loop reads CASSQDTGGGYNEQFF. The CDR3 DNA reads TGCGCCAGCAGCCAAGATACGGGCGGGGGGTACAATGAGCAGTTCTTC.

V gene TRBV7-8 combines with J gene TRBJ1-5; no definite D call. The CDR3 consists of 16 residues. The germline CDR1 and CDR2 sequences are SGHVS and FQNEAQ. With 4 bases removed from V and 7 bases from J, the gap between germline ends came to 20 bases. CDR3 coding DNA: TGTGCCAGCAGCTCCCGAAGAGTGGTGGGAGGGCAGCCCCAGCATTTT. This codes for CASSSRRVVGGQPQHF.

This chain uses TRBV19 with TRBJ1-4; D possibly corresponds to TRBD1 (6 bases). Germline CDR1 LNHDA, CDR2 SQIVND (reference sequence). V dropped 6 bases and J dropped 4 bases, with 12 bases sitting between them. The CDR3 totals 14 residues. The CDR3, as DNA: TGTGCCAGTAGCATCCGAGGGGGTAATGAAAAACTGTTTTTT. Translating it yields CASSIRGGNEKLFF.

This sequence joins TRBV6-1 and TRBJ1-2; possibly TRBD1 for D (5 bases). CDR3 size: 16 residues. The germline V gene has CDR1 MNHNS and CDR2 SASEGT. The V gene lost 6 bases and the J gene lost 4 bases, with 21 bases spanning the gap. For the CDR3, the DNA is TGTGCCAGCAGGGAAACCGGGACGGAAAGTTTCTATGGCTACACCTTC. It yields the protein CASRETGTESFYGYTF.

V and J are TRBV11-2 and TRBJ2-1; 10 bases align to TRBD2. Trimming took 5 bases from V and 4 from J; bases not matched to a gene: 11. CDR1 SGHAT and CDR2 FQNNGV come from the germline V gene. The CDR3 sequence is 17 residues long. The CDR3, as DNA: TGTGCCAGCAGCCTCAGACTAGCGGGTGGGGTTTACAATGAGCAGTTCTTC. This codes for CASSLRLAGGVYNEQFF. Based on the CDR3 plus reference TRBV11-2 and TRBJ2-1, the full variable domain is EAGVAQSPRYKIIEKRQSVAFWCNPISGHATLYWYQQILGQGPKLLIQFQNNGVVDDSQLPKDRFSAERLKGVDSTLKIQPAKLEDSAVYLCASSLRLAGGVYNEQFFGPGTRLTVL.

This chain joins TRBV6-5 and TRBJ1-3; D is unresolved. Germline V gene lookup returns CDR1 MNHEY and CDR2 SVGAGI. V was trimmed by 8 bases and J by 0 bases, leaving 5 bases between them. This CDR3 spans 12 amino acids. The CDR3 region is CASLGSGNTIYF. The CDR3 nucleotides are TGTGCCAGCCTAGGCTCTGGAAACACCATATATTTT.

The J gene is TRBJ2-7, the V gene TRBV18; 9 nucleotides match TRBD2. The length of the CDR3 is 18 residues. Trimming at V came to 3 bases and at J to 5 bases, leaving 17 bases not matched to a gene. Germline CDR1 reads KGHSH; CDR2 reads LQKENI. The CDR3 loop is CASSPSFVGTAGGHEQYF. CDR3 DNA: TGTGCCAGCTCACCTAGTTTCGTTGGGACGGCGGGGGGGCACGAGCAGTACTTC.

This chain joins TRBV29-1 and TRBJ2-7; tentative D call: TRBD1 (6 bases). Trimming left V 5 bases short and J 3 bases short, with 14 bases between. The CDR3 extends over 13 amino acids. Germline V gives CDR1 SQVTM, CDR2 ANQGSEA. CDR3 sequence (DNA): TGCAGCGTTAAATCGGACAGTCACTACGAGCAGTACTTC. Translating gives CSVKSDSHYEQYF.

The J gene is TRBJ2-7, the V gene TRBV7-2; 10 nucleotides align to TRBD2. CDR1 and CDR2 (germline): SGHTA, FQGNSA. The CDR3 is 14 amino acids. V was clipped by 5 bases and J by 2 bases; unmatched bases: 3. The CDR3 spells CASSVSGGTYEQYF. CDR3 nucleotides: TGTGCCAGCAGCGTTAGCGGGGGGACCTACGAGCAGTACTTC.

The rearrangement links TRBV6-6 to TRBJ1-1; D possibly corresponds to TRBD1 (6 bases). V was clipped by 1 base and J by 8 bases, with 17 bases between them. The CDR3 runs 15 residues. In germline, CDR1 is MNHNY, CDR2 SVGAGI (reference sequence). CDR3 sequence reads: CASSYFTGAGEEAFF. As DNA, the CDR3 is TGTGCCAGCAGTTACTTCACGGGGGCTGGGGAAGAAGCTTTCTTT.

In DNA, the CDR3 is TGCGCCAGCAGCTTGGGGGACCCCGACAGAGAGCAGTACTTC. Its translation is CASSLGDPDREQYF. V usage is TRBV5-1 and J usage is TRBJ2-5, with D tentatively TRBD1 or TRBD2 (5 bases each). CDR3 length: 14 residues. Germline assignment: CDR1 SGHRS and CDR2 YFSETQ. The germline V and J ends were trimmed by 0 bases and 11 bases, with 17 bases remaining between them.

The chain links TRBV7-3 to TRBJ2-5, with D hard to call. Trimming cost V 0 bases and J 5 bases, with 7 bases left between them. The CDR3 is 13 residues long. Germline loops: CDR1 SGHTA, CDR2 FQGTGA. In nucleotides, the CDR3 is TGTGCCAGCAGCTTAACGTTGCGGGAGACCCAGTACTTC. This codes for CASSLTLRETQYF.

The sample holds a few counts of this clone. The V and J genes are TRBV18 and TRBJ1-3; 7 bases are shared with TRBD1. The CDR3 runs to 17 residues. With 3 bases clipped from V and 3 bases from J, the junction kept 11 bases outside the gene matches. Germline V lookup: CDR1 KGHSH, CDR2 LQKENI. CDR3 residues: CASSPRQGLHGGNTIYF. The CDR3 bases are TGTGCCAGCTCACCGAGACAGGGACTTCATGGTGGAAACACCATATATTTT. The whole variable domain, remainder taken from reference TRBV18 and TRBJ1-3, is NAGVMQNPRHLVRRRGQEARLRCSPMKGHSHVYWYRQLPEEGLKFMVYLQKENIIDESGMPKERFSAEFPKEGPSILRIQQVVRGDSAAYFCASSPRQGLHGGNTIYFGEGSWLTVV.

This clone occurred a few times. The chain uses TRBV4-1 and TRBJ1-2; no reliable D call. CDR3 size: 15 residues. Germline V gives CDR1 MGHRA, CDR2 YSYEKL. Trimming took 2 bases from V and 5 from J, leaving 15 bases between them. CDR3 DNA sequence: TGCGCCAGCAGCCAAATCCATACTGGGCCTTATGGCTACACCTTC. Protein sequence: CASSQIHTGPYGYTF.

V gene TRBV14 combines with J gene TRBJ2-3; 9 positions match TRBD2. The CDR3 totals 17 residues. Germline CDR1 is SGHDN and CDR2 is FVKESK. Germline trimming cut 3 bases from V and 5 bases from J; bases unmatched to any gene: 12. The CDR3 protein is CASSHRRGRGLEDTQYF. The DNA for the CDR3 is TGTGCCAGCAGCCATCGTCGCGGGAGGGGACTGGAAGATACGCAGTATTTT.

CDR3 nucleotides: TGTGCCAGCAGTTGGAACATTGAGCAGTTCTTC. It yields the protein CASSWNIEQFF. The genes are TRBV28 and TRBJ2-1; no reliable D call. The CDR3 is 11 amino acids. Germline assignment: CDR1 MDHEN and CDR2 SYDVKM. The V end lost 4 bases, the J end lost 9 bases, and 7 bases lay between the germline ends.